This T cell receptor (beta chain) appears in the sequencing data of a study of T-cell memory formation after mild COVID-19. Across the study: For the most part, TCR clusters were specific to one donor.

Constant-segment primers were used for 5'RACE, and the resulting TCR alpha and TCR beta cDNA libraries carried sample barcodes and UMIs. One entry per CDR3 protein, called by TCRdb with MiXCR from the 5' RACE reads. The table lists some 130,000 distinct CDR3 sequences, approximately 15% of them singletons. The sample holds a few counts of this clonotype. Its antigen is currently unknown. Study-wide findings and caveats: CD4+ contracting clones were found mainly in CM and EM, and CD8+ ones in EMRA.

The sequencing input was PBMCs or a T cell subset sorted from them (not recorded which). This TCR derives from an adult woman who had mild COVID-19 (a few samples of this study predate the infection). Cell type and time point are not known.

The CDR3 region is CASSQDSRDWNTEAFF. DNA for the CDR3: TGCGCCAGCAGCCAAGATTCTCGCGACTGGAACACTGAAGCTTTCTTT. This rearrangement joins TRBV4-3 to TRBJ1-1; D gene unclear. V dropped 0 bases and J dropped 1 base, with 12 bases sitting between them. This CDR3 region has 16 residues. Per the germline V gene, CDR1 is LGHNA and CDR2 is YSLEER.